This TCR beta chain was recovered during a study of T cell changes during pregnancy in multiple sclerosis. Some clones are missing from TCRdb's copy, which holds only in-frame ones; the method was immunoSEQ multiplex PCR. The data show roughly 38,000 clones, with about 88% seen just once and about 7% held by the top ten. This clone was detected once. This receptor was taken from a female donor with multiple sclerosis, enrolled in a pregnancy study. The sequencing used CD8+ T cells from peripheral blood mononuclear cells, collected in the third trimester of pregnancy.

CDR3 in DNA: TGTGCCAGCAGCTCATCGGGCGAGCAGTACTTC. This codes for CASSSSGEQYF. This chain connects TRBV6-5 to TRBJ2-7, with no clear D. Looked up from germline, CDR1 is MNHEY and CDR2 is SVGAGI. The CDR3 spans 11 residues. V shed 6 bases and J shed 6 bases, with 9 bases lying between them.